This T cell receptor (beta chain) appears in the sequencing data of a study of CD8+ T cells in alopecia areata. Sequencing relied on a cDNA template that was reverse transcribed from extracted RNA. Some clones are missing from TCRdb's copy, which holds only in-frame ones; the method was immunoSEQ multiplex PCR. The top ten clones hold about 15% of a sample with about 180,000 clones, around 50% of them seen once. This clone was seen a few times. The material sequenced was CD4+ T cells sorted from blood, taken at week 0. This TCR came from a human donor with alopecia areata.

The CDR3 sequence is CASSSRPRYEQYF. The CDR3 coding sequence is TGTGCCAGCAGCTCCCGCCCCCGCTACGAGCAGTACTTC. V usage is TRBV7-2 and J usage is TRBJ2-7; D remains ambiguous. V was cut by 4 bases and J by 3 bases, with 10 bases left in between. CDR3 length: 13 residues. Germline-derived CDR1 and CDR2 are SGHTA and FQGNSA.